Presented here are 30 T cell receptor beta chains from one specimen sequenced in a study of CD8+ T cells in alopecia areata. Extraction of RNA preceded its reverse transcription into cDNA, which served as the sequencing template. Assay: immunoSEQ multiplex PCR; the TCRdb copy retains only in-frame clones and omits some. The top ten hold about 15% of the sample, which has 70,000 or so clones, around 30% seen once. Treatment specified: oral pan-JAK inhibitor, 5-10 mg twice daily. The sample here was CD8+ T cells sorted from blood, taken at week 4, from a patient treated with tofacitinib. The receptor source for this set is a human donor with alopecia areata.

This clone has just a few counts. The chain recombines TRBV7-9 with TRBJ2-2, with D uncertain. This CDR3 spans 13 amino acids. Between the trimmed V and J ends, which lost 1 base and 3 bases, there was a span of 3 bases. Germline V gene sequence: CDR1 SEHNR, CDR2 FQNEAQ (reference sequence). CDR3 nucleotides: TGTGCCAGCAGCTTAGTGGACACCGGGGAGCTGTTTTTT. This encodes CASSLVDTGELFF.

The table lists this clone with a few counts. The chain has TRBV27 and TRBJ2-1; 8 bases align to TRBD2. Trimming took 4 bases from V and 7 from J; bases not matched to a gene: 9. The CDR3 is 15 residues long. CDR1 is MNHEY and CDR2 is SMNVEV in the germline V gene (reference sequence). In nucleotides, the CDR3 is TGTGCCAGCAGTTGGCCGGGACTAGGACCAAATGAGCAGTTCTTC. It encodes CASSWPGLGPNEQFF.

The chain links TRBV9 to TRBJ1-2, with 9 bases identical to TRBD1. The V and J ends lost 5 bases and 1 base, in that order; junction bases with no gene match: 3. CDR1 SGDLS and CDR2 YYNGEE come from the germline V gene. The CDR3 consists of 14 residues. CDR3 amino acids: CASRGTGNNYGYTF. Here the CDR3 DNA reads TGTGCCAGCAGGGGGACAGGGAATAACTATGGCTACACCTTC. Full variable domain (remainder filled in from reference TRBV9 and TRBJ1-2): DSGVTQTPKHLITATGQRVTLRCSPRSGDLSVYWYQQSLDQGLQFLIQYYNGEERAKGNILERFSAQQFPDLHSELNLSSLELGDSALYFCASRGTGNNYGYTFGSGTRLTVV.

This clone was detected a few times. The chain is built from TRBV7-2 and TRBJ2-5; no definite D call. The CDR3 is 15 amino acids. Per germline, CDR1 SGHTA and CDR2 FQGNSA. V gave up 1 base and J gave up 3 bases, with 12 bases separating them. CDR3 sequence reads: CASSLGSALEETQYF. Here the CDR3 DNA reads TGTGCCAGCAGCTTAGGGTCGGCCTTGGAAGAGACCCAGTACTTC.

CDR3 sequence (DNA): TGCAGCGCTGTACTCCGGGACAGGGGGCGAGAAATCTCCTACAATGAGCAGTTCTTC. Protein: CSAVLRDRGREISYNEQFF. The genes are TRBV29-1 and TRBJ2-1; 12 bases align to TRBD1. Per germline, CDR1 SQVTM and CDR2 ANQGSEA. V lost 7 bases to trimming and J lost 0 bases; unmatched junction nucleotides: 16. CDR3 length: 19 amino acids.

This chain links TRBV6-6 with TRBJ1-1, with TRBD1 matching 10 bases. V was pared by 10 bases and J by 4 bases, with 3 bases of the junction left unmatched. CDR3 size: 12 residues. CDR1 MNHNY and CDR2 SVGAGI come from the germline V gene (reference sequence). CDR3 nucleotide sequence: TGTGCCATCTGGACAGGGGGCACTGAAGCTTTCTTT. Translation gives CAIWTGGTEAFF.

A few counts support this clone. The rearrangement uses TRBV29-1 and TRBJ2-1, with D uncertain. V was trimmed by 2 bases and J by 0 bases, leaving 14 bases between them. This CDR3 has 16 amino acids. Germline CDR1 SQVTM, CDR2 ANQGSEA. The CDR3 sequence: CSVEPQDSSSYNEQFF. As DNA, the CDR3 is TGCAGCGTTGAACCCCAGGATTCGAGCTCCTACAATGAGCAGTTCTTC.

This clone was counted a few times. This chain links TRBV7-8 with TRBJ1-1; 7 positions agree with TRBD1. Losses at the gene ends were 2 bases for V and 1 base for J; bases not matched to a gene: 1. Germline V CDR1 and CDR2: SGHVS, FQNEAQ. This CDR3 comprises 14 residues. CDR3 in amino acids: CASSLRGRNTEAFF. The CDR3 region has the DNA TGTGCCAGCAGCTTAAGGGGGCGGAACACTGAAGCTTTCTTT.

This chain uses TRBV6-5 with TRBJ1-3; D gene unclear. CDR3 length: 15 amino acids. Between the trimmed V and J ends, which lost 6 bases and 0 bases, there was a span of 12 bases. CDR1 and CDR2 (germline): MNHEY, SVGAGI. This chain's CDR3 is CASRPQRSSGNTIYF. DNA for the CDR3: TGTGCCAGCAGGCCACAGCGATCCTCTGGAAACACCATATATTTT.

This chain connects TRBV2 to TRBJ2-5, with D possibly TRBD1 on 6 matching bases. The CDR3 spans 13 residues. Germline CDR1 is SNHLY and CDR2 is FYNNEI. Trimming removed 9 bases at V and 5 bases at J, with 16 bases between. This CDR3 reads CARTGILLETQYF. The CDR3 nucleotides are TGTGCCAGAACAGGGATTTTGTTGGAGACCCAGTACTTC. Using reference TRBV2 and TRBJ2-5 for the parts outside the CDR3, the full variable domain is EPEVTQTPSHQVTQMGQEVILRCVPISNHLYFYWYRQILGQKVEFLVSFYNNEISEKSEIFDDQFSVERPDGSNFTLKIRSTKLEDSAMYFCARTGILLETQYFGPGTRLLVL.

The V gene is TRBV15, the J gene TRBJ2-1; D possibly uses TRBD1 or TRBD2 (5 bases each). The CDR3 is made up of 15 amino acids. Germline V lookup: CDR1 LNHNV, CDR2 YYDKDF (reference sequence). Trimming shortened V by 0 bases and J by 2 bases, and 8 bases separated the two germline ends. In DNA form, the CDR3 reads TGTGCCACCAGCAGAGAACGGGGCACCTACAATGAGCAGTTCTTC. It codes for CATSRERGTYNEQFF. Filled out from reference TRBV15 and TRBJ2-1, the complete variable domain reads DAMVIQNPRYQVTQFGKPVTLSCSQTLNHNVMYWYQQKSSQAPKLLFHYYDKDFNNEADTPDNFQSRRPNTSFCFLDIRSPGLGDTAMYLCATSRERGTYNEQFFGPGTRLTVL.

CDR3 sequence (DNA): TGCAGCGTTGAGCTCGCTAGCGGGATTGAGCAGTTCTTC. It translates to CSVELASGIEQFF. This sequence joins TRBV29-1 and TRBJ2-1; 9 bases match TRBD2. CDR1 is SQVTM, CDR2 ANQGSEA, per germline. CDR3 length: 13 amino acids. J lost 9 bases, V lost 3 bases, and 6 bases had no gene match.

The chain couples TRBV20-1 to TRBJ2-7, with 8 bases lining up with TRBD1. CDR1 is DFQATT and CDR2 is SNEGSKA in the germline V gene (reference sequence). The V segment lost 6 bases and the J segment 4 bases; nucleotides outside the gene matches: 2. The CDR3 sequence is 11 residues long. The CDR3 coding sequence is TGCAGTGCGAGGACAGGGTACGAGCAGTACTTC. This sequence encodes CSARTGYEQYF.

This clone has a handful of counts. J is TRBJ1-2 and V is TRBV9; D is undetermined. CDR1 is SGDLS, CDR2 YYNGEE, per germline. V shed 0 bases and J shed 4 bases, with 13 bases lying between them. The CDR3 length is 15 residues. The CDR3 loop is CASSVVSGPLYGYTF. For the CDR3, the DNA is TGTGCCAGCAGCGTAGTGTCAGGACCCCTCTATGGCTACACCTTC.

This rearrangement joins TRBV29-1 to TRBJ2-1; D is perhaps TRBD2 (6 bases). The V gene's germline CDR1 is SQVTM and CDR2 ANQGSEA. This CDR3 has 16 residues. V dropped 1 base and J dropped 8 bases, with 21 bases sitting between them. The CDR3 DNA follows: TGCAGCGTTGAAGTTTCCTATGCTCGATGGGGGGATGAGCAGTTCTTC. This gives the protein CSVEVSYARWGDEQFF.

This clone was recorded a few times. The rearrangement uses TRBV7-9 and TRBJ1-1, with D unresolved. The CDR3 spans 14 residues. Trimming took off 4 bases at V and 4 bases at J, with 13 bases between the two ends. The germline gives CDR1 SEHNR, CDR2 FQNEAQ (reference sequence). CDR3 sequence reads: CASSSLGSGTEAFF. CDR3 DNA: TGTGCCAGCAGCTCCCTCGGGTCCGGCACTGAAGCTTTCTTT. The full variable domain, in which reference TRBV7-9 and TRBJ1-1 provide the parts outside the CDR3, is DTGVSQNPRHKITKRGQNVTFRCDPISEHNRLYWYRQTLGQGPEFLTYFQNEAQLEKSRLLSDRFSAERPKGSFSTLEIQRTEQGDSAMYLCASSSLGSGTEAFFGQGTRLTVV.

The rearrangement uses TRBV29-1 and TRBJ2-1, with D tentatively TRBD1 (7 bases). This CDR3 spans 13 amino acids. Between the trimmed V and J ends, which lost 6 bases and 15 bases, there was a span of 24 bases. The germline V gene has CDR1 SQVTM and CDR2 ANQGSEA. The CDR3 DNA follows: TGCAGCGTCCTTACCGGGACAGCGGGTTGGACGTTCTTC. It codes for CSVLTGTAGWTFF.

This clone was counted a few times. The CDR3 here is CSVVWLFGYTF. The CDR3 coding sequence is TGCAGCGTTGTTTGGCTCTTTGGCTACACCTTC. The rearrangement uses TRBV29-1 and TRBJ1-2; unclear D gene. Germline CDR1 SQVTM, CDR2 ANQGSEA. This CDR3 is built from 11 residues. Trimming stripped 4 bases from V and 7 bases from J, with 10 bases between.

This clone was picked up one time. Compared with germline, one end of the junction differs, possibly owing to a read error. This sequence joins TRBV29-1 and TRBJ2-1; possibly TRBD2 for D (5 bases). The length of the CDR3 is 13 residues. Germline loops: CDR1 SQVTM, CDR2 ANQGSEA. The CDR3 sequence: CSVGLRTYNGQFF. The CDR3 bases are TGCAGCGTTGGACTACGGACTTACAATGGGCAGTTCTTC.

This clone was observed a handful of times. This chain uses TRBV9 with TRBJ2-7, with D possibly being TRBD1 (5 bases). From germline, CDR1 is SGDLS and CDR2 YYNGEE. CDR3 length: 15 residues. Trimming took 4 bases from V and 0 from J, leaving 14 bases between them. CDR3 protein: CASSRSGQISYEQYF. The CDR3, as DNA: TGTGCCAGCAGCCGTTCAGGGCAGATCTCCTACGAGCAGTACTTC.

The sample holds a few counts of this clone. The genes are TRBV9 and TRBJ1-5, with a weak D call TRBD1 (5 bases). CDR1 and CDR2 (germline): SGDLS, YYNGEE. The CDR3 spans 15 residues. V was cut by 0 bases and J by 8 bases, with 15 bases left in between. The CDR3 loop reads CASSVAGTLEEPQHF. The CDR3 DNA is TGTGCCAGCAGCGTAGCCGGGACCCTTGAAGAGCCCCAGCATTTT.

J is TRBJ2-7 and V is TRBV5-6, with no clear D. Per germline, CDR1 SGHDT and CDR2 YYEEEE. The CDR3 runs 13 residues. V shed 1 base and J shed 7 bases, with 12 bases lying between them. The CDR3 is CASSLILFGEQYF. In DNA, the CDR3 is TGTGCCAGCAGCTTGATCCTATTTGGGGAGCAGTACTTC.

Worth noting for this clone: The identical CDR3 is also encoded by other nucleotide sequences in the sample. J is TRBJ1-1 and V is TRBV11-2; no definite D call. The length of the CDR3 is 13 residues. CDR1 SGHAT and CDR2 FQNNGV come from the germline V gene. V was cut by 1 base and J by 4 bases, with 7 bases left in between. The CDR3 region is CASSLGYGTEAFF. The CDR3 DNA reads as TGTGCCAGCAGCTTAGGGTACGGCACTGAAGCTTTCTTT. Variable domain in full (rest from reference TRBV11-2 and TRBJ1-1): EAGVAQSPRYKIIEKRQSVAFWCNPISGHATLYWYQQILGQGPKLLIQFQNNGVVDDSQLPKDRFSAERLKGVDSTLKIQPAKLEDSAVYLCASSLGYGTEAFFGQGTRLTVV.

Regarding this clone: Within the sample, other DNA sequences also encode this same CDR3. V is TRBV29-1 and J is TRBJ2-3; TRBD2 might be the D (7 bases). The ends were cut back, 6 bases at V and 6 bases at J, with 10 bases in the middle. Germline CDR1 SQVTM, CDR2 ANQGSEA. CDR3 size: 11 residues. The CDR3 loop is CSVGGGDTQYF. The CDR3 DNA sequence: TGCAGCGTAGGGGGGGGTGATACGCAGTATTTT.

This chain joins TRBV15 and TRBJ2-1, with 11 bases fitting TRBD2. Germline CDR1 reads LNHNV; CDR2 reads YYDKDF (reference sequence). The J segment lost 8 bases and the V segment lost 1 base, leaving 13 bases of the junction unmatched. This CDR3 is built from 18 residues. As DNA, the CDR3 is TGTGCCACCAGCAGAGGGGACCCACTAGCGGGAGACGTTGATGAGCAGTTCTTC. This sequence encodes CATSRGDPLAGDVDEQFF. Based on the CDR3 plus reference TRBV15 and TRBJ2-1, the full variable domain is DAMVIQNPRYQVTQFGKPVTLSCSQTLNHNVMYWYQQKSSQAPKLLFHYYDKDFNNEADTPDNFQSRRPNTSFCFLDIRSPGLGDTAMYLCATSRGDPLAGDVDEQFFGPGTRLTVL.

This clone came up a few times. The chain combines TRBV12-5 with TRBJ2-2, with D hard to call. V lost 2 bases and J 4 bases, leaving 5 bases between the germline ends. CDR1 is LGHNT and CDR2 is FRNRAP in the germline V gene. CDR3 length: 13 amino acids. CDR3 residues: CASGLSLTGELFF. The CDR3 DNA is TGTGCTAGTGGTTTGTCCCTCACCGGGGAGCTGTTTTTT.

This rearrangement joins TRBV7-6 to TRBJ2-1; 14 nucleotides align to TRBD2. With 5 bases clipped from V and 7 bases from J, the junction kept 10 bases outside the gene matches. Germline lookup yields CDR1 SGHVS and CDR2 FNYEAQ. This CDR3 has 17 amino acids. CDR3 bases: TGTGCCAGCAGCCTAAAAATGGGACTAGCGGGAGTGAATGAGCAGTTCTTC. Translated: CASSLKMGLAGVNEQFF.

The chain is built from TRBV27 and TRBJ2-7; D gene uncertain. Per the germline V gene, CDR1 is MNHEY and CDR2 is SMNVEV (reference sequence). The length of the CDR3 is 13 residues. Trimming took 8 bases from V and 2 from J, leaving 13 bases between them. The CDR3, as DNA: TGTGCCAGCTCCTGGGCGGCGGCCTACGAGCAGTACTTC. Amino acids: CASSWAAAYEQYF.

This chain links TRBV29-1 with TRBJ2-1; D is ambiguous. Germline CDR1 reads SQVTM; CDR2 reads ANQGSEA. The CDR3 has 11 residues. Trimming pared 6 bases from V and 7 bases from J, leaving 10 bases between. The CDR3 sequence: CSVETVNEQFF. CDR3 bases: TGCAGCGTGGAGACGGTGAATGAGCAGTTCTTC.

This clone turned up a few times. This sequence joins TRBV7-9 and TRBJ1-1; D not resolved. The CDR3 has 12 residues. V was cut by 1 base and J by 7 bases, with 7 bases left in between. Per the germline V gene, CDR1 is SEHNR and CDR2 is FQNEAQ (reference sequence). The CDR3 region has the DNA TGTGCCAGCAGCTTAGGCAGAATTGAAGCTTTCTTT. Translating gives CASSLGRIEAFF.